This TCR beta chain was found in a study of graft-versus-host responses after intestinal transplantation. CDR3 length equals 24 residues. CDR1 SGHDN and CDR2 FVKESK come from the germline V gene. Germline trimming cut 3 bases from V and 10 bases from J; bases unmatched to any gene: 37. Produced via immunoSEQ multiplex PCR; TCRdb's table is partial and in-frame only. The repertoire has under 15,000 clones, about a third of them found once; the top ten carry more than 2.5%. The authors combined roughly 200,000 CFSE-labeled responder cells with roughly 200,000 irradiated, violet-dye-labeled stimulator cells in plates.

The material sequenced was alloreactive CD8+ T cells from a mixed lymphocyte reaction culture, taken before intestinal transplant. The sample's subset: CFSE-low proliferating T cells sorted from approximately 6-day pre-transplant mixed lymphocyte reaction (GvH or HvG direction). The V and J genes are TRBV14 and TRBJ2-1; 9 bases map to TRBD2. The sequence came from a human patient who received an intestinal transplant. Written as DNA, the CDR3 is TGTGCCAGCAGCCAGCCCCGGGACGGAGAAGGACTAGCGTTCGGCCAGGGTACAATGTCGGAGCAGTTCTTC. Translated: CASSQPRDGEGLAFGQGTMSEQFF. Filled out from reference TRBV14 and TRBJ2-1, the complete variable domain reads EAGVTQFPSHSVIEKGQTVTLRCDPISGHDNLYWYRRVMGKEIKFLLHFVKESKQDESGMPNNRFLAERTGGTYSTLKVQPAELEDSGVYFCASSQPRDGEGLAFGQGTMSEQFFGPGTRLTVL.